This T cell receptor beta chain was captured in a study of regulatory T cells in long-lasting Graves disease. Between the trimmed V and J ends, which lost 3 bases and 1 base, there was a span of 9 bases. Germline CDR1 reads GTSNPN; CDR2 reads SVGIG (reference sequence). This CDR3 spans 13 amino acids. As for time point: persistent/refractory GD, antithyroid drugs over 5 years with positive TRAb. Scientists built the TCR library using RNA that was extracted from PBMCs. Collection of peripheral blood (roughly 9 milliliters) was done using EDTA tubes. The TCR beta library used iRepertoire HTBI primers with Arm-PCR amplification of CDR3. TCRdb independently ran MiXCR on the multiplex PCR reads; one entry per CDR3 protein. The data contain hundreds of thousands of distinct CDR3 sequences, roughly 22% of them singletons.

The TCR sequence derives from a female donor with Graves disease. Here the sequenced sample was peripheral blood mononuclear cells (PBMCs), taken when the disease was refractory, from a patient treated with antithyroid drugs. The rearrangement joins TRBV30 to TRBJ1-1; D ambiguous. Here the CDR3 reads CAWSDNSNTEAFF. In DNA form, the CDR3 reads TGTGCCTGGAGCGACAACTCGAACACTGAAGCTTTCTTT.